This is a list of T cell receptor beta chains from one sample in a study of shared clonotypes between healthy human individuals. Method: immunoSEQ multiplex PCR; TCRdb's copy keeps in-frame clones and lacks some. The sample lists some 2,100,000 clones, around 95% occurring once. The sequenced sample was naive CD4+ T cells sorted from blood. These receptor sequences come from a man aged 18-30 years in good health. The CDR3 runs from the conserved cysteine through the conserved F or W. The order of the fields is D gene, clone size, V gene, J gene, CDR3 length, CDR3 protein, CDR3 DNA. D genes are given only for firm matches. Only some rows state a clone size, as once, few, many or a class for expanded clones.

>-|-|TRBV10-3|TRBJ2-5|15
CAISSMSGLEETQYF
TGTGCCATCAGTTCAATGTCAGGGTTGGAAGAGACCCAGTACTTC
>TRBD1|-|TRBV7-2|TRBJ1-1|14
CASSIQQGALVAFF
TGTGCCAGCAGCATACAACAGGGGGCGTTGGTAGCTTTCTTT
>TRBD1|-|TRBV2|TRBJ1-2|13
CASSPGTGSGYTF
TGTGCCAGCAGCCCCGGGACAGGGTCCGGCTACACCTTC
>TRBD1|-|TRBV6-1|TRBJ1-5|15
CASRAGQGLHQPQHF
TGTGCCAGCAGGGCCGGACAGGGGCTCCATCAGCCCCAGCATTTT
>-|once|TRBV12-5|TRBJ1-1|13
CAQPSPGTTEAFF
TGTGCCCAACCAAGCCCCGGGACGACTGAAGCTTTCTTT
>-|-|TRBV18|TRBJ1-6|16
CASSLHEGRANSPLHF
TGTGCCAGCTCACTCCACGAGGGACGTGCGAATTCACCCCTCCACTTT
>-|-|TRBV11-2|TRBJ2-2|14
CASSSGHGTGELFF
TGTGCCAGCAGCTCGGGACATGGGACCGGGGAGCTGTTTTTT
>-|-|TRBV9|TRBJ2-2|14
CASSLVGVNGELFF
TGTGCCAGCAGCTTAGTGGGGGTAAACGGGGAGCTGTTTTTT
>-|-|TRBV7-9|TRBJ2-5|14
CASRPKRLQETQYF
TGTGCCAGCAGACCTAAGAGGCTCCAAGAGACCCAGTACTTC
>-|-|TRBV25-1|TRBJ1-4|12
CASSASAEKLFF
TGTGCCAGCAGCGCTTCCGCTGAAAAACTGTTTTTT
>-|-|TRBV11-2|TRBJ1-2|14
CASSPIQRQDGYTF
TGTGCCAGCAGCCCCATCCAGAGACAGGATGGCTACACCTTC
>-|-|TRBV2|TRBJ1-1|15
CASSEALNTGSVPNF
TGTGCCAGCAGTGAAGCGCTTAACACGGGGAGCGTCCCGAACTTT
>-|-|TRBV5-6|TRBJ1-1|13
CASRVGKNTEAFF
TGTGCCAGCAGGGTTGGCAAGAACACTGAAGCTTTCTTT
>-|once|TRBV18|TRBJ2-7|13
CASSHSDSRGQYF
TGTGCCAGCTCACATTCGGACAGCCGCGGGCAGTACTTC
>TRBD1|-|TRBV11-3|TRBJ1-1|16
CASSTKDRGYYTEAFF
TGTGCCAGCAGCACCAAGGACAGGGGGTACTACACTGAAGCTTTCTTT
>-|once|TRBV28|TRBJ2-1|16
CASSTGAYRSYNEQFF
TGTGCCAGCAGCACCGGGGCGTACCGATCCTACAATGAGCAGTTCTTC
>-|-|TRBV5-1|TRBJ2-2|12
CASSKDAGELFF
TGCGCCAGCAGCAAGGATGCCGGGGAGCTGTTTTTT
>-|-|TRBV9|TRBJ1-3|14
CASSVEAGGNTIYF
TGTGCCAGCAGCGTAGAGGCGGGGGGAAACACCATATATTTT
>-|-|TRBV9|TRBJ2-6|14
CASSVISGANVLTF
TGTGCCAGCAGCGTAATCTCTGGGGCCAACGTCCTGACTTTC
>-|-|TRBV14|TRBJ2-5|13
CASSVNGYSTQYF
TGTGCCAGCAGCGTCAACGGGTACAGTACCCAGTACTTC
>TRBD1|few|TRBV10-2|TRBJ1-6|14
CASSLQGGYSPLHF
TGCGCCAGCAGTCTACAAGGGGGCTATTCACCCCTCCACTTT
>TRBD1|-|TRBV7-3|TRBJ1-2|15
CASSPHYTGDAGYTF
TGTGCCAGCAGCCCACACTATACAGGGGATGCGGGCTACACCTTC